The clone carrying this T cell receptor beta chain was observed a handful of times. As yet, its antigen is unknown. The data stem from a study of T cells after yellow fever vaccination. Background on the study: Preparing low-cell-number fractions relied on SMART-Seq v4 Ultra Low Input.

General study points: In post-booster samples, most primary-vaccination clones reappeared (under 98% CD4, 75% to 90% CD8). A weaker secondary response peaked on day 5, the primary on day 15.

A process of 5'RACE template switching, which added a universal primer site and UMIs, was used to make TCR cDNA. Each CDR3 protein gets one entry after TCRdb re-called the 5' RACE reads with MiXCR. Among some 150,000 distinct CDR3 sequences, roughly a tenth were seen once, and the ten largest hold roughly 40%. Germline CDR1 and CDR2: SGDLS and YYNGEE. The CDR3 totals 12 residues. Between the trimmed V and J ends, which lost 3 bases and 6 bases, there was a span of 9 bases. The chain recombines TRBV9 with TRBJ1-1; no clear D. Sequenced here: CD8+ T cells sorted from PBMCs, sampled 45 days after the yellow fever booster vaccination. The TCR sequence derives from a man in his late teens or twenties who received the YFV17D yellow fever vaccine. CDR3 sequence: CASSAMGPEAFF. The CDR3 DNA sequence: TGTGCCAGCAGCGCAATGGGCCCTGAAGCTTTCTTT.